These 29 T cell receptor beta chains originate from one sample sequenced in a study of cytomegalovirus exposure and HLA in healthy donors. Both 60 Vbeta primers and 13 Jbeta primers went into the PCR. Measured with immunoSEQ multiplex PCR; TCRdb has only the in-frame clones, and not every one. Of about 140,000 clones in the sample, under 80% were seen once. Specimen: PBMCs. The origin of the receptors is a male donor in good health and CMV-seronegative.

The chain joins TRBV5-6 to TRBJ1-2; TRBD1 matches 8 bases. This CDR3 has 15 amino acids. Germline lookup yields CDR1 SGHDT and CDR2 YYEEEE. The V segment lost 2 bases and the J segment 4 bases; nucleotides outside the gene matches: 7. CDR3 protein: CASSLRTGNTYGYTF. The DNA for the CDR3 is TGTGCCAGCAGCTTACGGACAGGGAACACCTATGGCTACACCTTC.

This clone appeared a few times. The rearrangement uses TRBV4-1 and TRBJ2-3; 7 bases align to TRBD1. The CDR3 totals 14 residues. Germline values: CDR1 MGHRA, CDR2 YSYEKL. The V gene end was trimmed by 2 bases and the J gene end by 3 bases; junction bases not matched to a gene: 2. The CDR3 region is CASSQIRGTDTQYF. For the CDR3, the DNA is TGCGCCAGCAGCCAAATCAGGGGGACAGATACGCAGTATTTT.

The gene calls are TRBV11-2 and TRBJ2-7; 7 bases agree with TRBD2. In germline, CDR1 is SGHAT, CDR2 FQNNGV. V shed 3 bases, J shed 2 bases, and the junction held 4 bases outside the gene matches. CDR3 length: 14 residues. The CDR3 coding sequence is TGTGCCAGCAGCTTGTGGGGGGGAACCTACGAGCAGTACTTC. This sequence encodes CASSLWGGTYEQYF.

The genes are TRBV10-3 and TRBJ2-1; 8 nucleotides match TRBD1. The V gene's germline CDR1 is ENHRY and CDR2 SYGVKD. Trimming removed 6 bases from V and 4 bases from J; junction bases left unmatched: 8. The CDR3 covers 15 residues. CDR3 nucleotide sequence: TGTGCCATCAGCTTCCCCCGACAGGGGTACAATGAGCAGTTCTTC. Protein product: CAISFPRQGYNEQFF.

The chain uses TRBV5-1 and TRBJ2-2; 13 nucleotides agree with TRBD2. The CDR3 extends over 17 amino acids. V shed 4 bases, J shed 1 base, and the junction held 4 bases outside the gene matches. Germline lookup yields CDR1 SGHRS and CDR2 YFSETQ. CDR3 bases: TGCGCCAGCAGCCCCCGGACTAGCGGGGGGAACACCGGGGAGCTGTTTTTT. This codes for CASSPRTSGGNTGELFF.

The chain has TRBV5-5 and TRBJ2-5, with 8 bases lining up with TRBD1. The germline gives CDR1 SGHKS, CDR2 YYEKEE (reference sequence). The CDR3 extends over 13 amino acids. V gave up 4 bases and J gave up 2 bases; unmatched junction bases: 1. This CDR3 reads CASSRTGQETQYF. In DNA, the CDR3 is TGTGCCAGCAGCCGGACAGGGCAAGAGACCCAGTACTTC.

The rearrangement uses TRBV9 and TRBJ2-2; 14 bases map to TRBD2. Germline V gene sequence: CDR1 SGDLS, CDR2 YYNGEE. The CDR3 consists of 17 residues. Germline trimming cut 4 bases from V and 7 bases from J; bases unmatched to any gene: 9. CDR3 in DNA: TGTGCCAGCAGCTTGGGACTAGCGGGGGCGGTGGACGGGGAGCTGTTTTTT. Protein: CASSLGLAGAVDGELFF.

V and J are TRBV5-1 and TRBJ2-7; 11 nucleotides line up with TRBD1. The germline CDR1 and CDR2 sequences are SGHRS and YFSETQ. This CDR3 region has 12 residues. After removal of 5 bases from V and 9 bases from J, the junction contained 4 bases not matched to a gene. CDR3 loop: CASSGTGGGQYF. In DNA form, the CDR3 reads TGCGCCAGCAGTGGGACAGGGGGTGGGCAGTACTTC.

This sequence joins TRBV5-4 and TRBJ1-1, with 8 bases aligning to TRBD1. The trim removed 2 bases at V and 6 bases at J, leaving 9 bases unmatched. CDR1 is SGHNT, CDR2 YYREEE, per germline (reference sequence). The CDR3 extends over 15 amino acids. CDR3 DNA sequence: TGTGCCAGCAGCTTCGCACAGGGGGTGCGCGCTGAAGCTTTCTTT. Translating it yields CASSFAQGVRAEAFF.

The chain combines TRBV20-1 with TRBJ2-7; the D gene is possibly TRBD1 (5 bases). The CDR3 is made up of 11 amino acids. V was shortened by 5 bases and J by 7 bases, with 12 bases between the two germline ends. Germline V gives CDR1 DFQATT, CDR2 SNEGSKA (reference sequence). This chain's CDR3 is CSAQKAGEQYF. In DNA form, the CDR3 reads TGCAGTGCTCAAAAGGCAGGGGAGCAGTACTTC.

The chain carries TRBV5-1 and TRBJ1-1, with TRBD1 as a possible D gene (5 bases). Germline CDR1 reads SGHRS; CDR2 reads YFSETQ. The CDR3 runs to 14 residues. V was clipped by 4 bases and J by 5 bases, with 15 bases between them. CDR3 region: CASSPGDSRTEAFF. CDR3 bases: TGCGCCAGCAGCCCTGGAGACAGTCGGACTGAAGCTTTCTTT.

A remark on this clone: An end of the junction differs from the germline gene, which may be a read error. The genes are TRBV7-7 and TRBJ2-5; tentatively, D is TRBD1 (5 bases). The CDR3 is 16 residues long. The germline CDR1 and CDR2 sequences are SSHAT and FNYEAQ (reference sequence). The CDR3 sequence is CASTRLGQDTQETQYF. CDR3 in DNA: TGTGCTAGCACTCGGTTGGGGCAGGACACTCAAGAGACCCAGTACTTC.

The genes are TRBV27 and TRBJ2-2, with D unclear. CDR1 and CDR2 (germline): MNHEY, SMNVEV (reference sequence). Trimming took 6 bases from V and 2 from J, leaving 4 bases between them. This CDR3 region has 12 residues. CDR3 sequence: CASSTNTGELFF. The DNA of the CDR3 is TGTGCCAGCAGCACTAACACCGGGGAGCTGTTTTTT.

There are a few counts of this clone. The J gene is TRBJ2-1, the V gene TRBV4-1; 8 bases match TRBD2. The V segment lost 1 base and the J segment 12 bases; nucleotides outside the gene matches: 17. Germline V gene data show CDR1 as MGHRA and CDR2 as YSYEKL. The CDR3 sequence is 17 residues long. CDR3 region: CASSQVVVQRERCRQFF. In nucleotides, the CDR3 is TGCGCCAGCAGCCAAGTGGTAGTCCAGCGGGAGAGATGTAGGCAGTTCTTC.

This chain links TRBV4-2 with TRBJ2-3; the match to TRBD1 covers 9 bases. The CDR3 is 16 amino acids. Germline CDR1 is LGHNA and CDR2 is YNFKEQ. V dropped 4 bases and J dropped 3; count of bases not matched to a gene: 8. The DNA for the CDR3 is TGTGCCAGCAGCCCAACCACAGGGGGCGGGACAGATACGCAGTATTTT. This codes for CASSPTTGGGTDTQYF.

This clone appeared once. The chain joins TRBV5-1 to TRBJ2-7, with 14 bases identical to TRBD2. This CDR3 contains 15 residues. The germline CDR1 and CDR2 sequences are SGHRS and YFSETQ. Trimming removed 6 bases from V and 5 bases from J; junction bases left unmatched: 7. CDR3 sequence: CASTLGLAGVDEQYF. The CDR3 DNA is TGCGCCAGCACGCTGGGACTAGCGGGAGTAGACGAGCAGTACTTC.

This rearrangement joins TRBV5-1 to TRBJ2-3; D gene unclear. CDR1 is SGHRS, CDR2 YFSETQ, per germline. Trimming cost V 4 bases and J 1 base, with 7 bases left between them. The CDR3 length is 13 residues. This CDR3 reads CASSPLGTDTQYF. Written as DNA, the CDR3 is TGCGCCAGCAGCCCTCTTGGCACAGATACGCAGTATTTT.

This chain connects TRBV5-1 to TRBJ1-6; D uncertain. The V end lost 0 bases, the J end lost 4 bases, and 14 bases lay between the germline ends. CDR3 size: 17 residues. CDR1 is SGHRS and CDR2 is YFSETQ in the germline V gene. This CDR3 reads CASSLAFSEGYNSPLHF. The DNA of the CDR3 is TGCGCCAGCAGCTTGGCCTTTTCGGAGGGATATAATTCACCCCTCCACTTT.

CDR3 nucleotide sequence: TGTGCCAGCAGCGGGCGACCTGTTAACTCCTACGAGCAGTACTTC. Translation gives CASSGRPVNSYEQYF. This chain uses TRBV7-8 with TRBJ2-7; D unclear. The CDR3 is 15 residues long. Trimming took 5 bases from V and 0 from J, leaving 14 bases between them. Per germline, CDR1 SGHVS and CDR2 FQNEAQ.

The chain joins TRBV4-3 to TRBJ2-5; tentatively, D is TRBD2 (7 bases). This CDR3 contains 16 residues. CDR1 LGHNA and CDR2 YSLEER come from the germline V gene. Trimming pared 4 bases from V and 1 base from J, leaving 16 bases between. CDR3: CASSRDLRGGQETQYF. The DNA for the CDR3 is TGCGCCAGCAGCCGAGATCTTAGGGGGGGCCAAGAGACCCAGTACTTC.

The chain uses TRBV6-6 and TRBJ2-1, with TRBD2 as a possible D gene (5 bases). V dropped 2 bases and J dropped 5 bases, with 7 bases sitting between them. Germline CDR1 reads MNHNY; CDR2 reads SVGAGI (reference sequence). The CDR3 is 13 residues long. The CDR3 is CASSYEGNNEQFF. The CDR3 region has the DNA TGTGCCAGCAGTTACGAGGGCAACAATGAGCAGTTCTTC.

CDR3 amino acids: CAAGQSVTGELFF. DNA of the CDR3: TGTGCCGCAGGACAATCCGTCACCGGGGAGCTGTTTTTT. The rearrangement joins TRBV25-1 to TRBJ2-2, with D perhaps matching TRBD1 (5 bases). The CDR3 is made up of 13 amino acids. CDR1 MGHDK and CDR2 SYGVNS come from the germline V gene. Trimming removed 11 bases from V and 4 bases from J, with 14 bases in between.

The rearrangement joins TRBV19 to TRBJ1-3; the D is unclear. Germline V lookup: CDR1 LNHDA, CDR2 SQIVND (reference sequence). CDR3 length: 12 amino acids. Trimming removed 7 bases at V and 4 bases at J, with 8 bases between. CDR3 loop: CASTSPGNTIYF. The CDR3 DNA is TGTGCCAGTACCTCCCCCGGAAACACCATATATTTT.

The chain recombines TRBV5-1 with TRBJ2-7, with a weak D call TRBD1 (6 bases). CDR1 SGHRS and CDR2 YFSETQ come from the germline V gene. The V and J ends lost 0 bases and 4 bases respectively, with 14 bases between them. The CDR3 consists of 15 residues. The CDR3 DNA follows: TGCGCCAGCAGCTTGGCCAAAGGACAGCTTTACGAGCAGTACTTC. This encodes CASSLAKGQLYEQYF.

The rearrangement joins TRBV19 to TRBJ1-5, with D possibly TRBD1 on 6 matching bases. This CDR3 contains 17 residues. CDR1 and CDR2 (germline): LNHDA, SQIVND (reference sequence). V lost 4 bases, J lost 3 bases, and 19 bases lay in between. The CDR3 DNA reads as TGTGCCAGTAGTAAAACGAAAACGACAGGAGCCAATCAGCCCCAGCATTTT. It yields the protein CASSKTKTTGANQPQHF.

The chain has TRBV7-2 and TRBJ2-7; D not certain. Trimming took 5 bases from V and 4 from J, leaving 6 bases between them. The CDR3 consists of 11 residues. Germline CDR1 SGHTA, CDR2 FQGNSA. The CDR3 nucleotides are TGTGCCAGCAGCCCCCAATACGAGCAGTACTTC. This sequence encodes CASSPQYEQYF.

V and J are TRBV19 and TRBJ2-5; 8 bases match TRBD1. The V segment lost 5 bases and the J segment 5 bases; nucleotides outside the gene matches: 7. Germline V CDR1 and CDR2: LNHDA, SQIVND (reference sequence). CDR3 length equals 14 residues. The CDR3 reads CASSPDRGVETQYF. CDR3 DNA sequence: TGTGCCAGTAGTCCCGACAGGGGAGTGGAGACCCAGTACTTC.

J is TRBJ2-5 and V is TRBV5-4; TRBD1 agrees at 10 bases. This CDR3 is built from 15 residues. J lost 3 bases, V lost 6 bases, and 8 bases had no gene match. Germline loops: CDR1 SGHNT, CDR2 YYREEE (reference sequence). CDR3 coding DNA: TGTGCCAGCAACCCTGGGGACAGGGGAAAAGAGACCCAGTACTTC. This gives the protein CASNPGDRGKETQYF.

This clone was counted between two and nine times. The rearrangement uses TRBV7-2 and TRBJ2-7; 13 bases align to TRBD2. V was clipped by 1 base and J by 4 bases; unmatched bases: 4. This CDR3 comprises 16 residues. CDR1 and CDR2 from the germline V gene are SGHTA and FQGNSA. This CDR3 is CASSLELAGGWYEQYF. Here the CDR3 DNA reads TGTGCCAGCAGCTTAGAACTAGCGGGAGGGTGGTACGAGCAGTACTTC.